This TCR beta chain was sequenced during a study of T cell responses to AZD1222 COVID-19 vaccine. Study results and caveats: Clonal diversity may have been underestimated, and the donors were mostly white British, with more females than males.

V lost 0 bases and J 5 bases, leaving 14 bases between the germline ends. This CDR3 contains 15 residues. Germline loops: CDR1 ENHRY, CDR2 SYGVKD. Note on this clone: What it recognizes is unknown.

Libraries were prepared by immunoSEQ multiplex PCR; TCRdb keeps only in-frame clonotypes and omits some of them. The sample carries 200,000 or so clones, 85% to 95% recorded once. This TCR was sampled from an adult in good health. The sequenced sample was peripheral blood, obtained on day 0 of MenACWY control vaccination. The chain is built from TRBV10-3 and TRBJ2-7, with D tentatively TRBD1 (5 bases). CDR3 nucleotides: TGTGCCATCAGTGAGTCGAACTCCAGGGCCCACGAGCAGTACTTC. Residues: CAISESNSRAHEQYF.